These 27 T cell receptor beta chains share one sample of origin, sequenced in a study of blood T cell repertoires in COVID-19. TCRdb's copy holds only in-frame clones and misses some; the assay was immunoSEQ multiplex PCR. The repertoire has around 190,000 clones, approximately 82% of them found once; the top ten carry around 13%. Sequences were obtained from peripheral blood. Receptor source: a human donor in a cohort sampled during active COVID-19.

A single count supports this clone. The sample carries other DNA sequences with the same CDR3. The CDR3 spells CASSPGAGAYEQYF. In DNA form, the CDR3 reads TGTGCCAGCTCACCTGGGGCGGGGGCCTACGAGCAGTACTTC. This chain links TRBV18 with TRBJ2-7, with TRBD2 matching over 7 bases. With V trimmed by 3 bases and J by 2 bases, 4 bases remained unmatched. Germline CDR1 is KGHSH and CDR2 is LQKENI. The CDR3 runs 14 residues.

The gene calls are TRBV19 and TRBJ2-7; 9 bases are shared with TRBD1. The CDR3 loop spans 18 amino acids. The trim removed 4 bases at V and 0 bases at J, leaving 13 bases unmatched. Germline CDR1 is LNHDA and CDR2 is SQIVND (reference sequence). The CDR3 loop is CASSKGTGSARSSYEQYF. The CDR3 DNA reads TGTGCCAGTAGTAAAGGGACAGGGTCCGCCAGGAGCTCCTACGAGCAGTACTTC.

V is TRBV5-6 and J is TRBJ2-7, with 9 bases fitting TRBD1. The V segment lost 5 bases and the J segment 6 bases; nucleotides outside the gene matches: 12. CDR1 is SGHDT and CDR2 is YYEEEE in the germline V gene. CDR3 length: 15 amino acids. As DNA, the CDR3 is TGTGCCAGCAGGTATGGGACAGGGCGATCTAGCGAGCAGTACTTC. Translated: CASRYGTGRSSEQYF.

The J gene is TRBJ2-1, the V gene TRBV11-2; a possible D gene is TRBD2 (5 bases). This CDR3 region has 15 residues. Trimming left V 4 bases short and J 4 bases short, with 14 bases between. Germline CDR1 SGHAT, CDR2 FQNNGV. CDR3 DNA sequence: TGTGCCAGCAGCTCACGACTCGGGGAATACAATGAGCAGTTCTTC. Translated, it gives CASSSRLGEYNEQFF.

The genes are TRBV5-4 and TRBJ2-7, with 9 positions matching TRBD1. V shed 0 bases and J 3 bases; nucleotides not matched to a gene: 4. Per the germline V gene, CDR1 is SGHNT and CDR2 is YYREEE (reference sequence). This CDR3 has 15 amino acids. CDR3 amino acids: CASSLADRGGYEQYF. The CDR3 DNA sequence: TGTGCCAGCAGCTTGGCGGACAGGGGTGGCTACGAGCAGTACTTC. Looking up the rest from reference TRBV5-4 and TRBJ2-7 gives the full variable domain: ETGVTQSPTHLIKTRGQQVTLRCSSQSGHNTVSWYQQALGQGPQFIFQYYREEENGRGNFPPRFSGLQFPNYSSELNVNALELDDSALYLCASSLADRGGYEQYFGPGTRLTVT.

This clone occurred once. This chain connects TRBV5-4 to TRBJ1-1; D might be TRBD1 (6 bases). Trimming shortened V by 3 bases and J by 4 bases, and 13 bases separated the two germline ends. CDR3 length: 14 amino acids. CDR1 and CDR2 from the germline V gene are SGHNT and YYREEE (reference sequence). The CDR3 reads CASSSGTLFTEAFF. CDR3 DNA sequence: TGTGCCAGCAGCTCGGGGACATTATTCACTGAAGCTTTCTTT.

V gene TRBV3-1 (or the pseudogene TRBV3-2) combines with J gene TRBJ2-1; 7 nucleotides line up with TRBD2. Germline V CDR1 and CDR2: LGHDT, YNNKEL (reference sequence). V shed 1 base and J 6 bases; nucleotides not matched to a gene: 6. The CDR3 loop spans 15 amino acids. CDR3 sequence reads: CASSQGDYLFNEQFF. CDR3 in DNA: TGTGCCAGCAGCCAAGGGGACTACCTCTTCAATGAGCAGTTCTTC.

This clone was seen a few times. J is TRBJ2-2 and V is TRBV6-5; TRBD2 matches 7 bases. The CDR3 consists of 14 residues. Germline CDR1 is MNHEY and CDR2 is SVGAGI. Germline trimming cut 2 bases from V and 6 bases from J; bases unmatched to any gene: 3. In nucleotides, the CDR3 is TGTGCCAGCAGTTACCGTCTAGCGGCCGGGGAGCTGTTTTTT. Translated, it gives CASSYRLAAGELFF.

This clone has a single count. This chain connects TRBV6-1 to TRBJ2-1, with TRBD2 matching over 10 bases. This CDR3 is built from 19 residues. V lost 1 base and J lost 3; bases outside the gene matches: 12. Germline assignment: CDR1 MNHNS and CDR2 SASEGT. CDR3 loop: CASSEVTSGDKLHYNEQFF. The CDR3 DNA is TGTGCCAGCAGTGAAGTTACTAGCGGGGATAAACTGCACTACAATGAGCAGTTCTTC.

The chain combines TRBV6-1 with TRBJ2-5, with D perhaps matching TRBD1 (5 bases). The germline V gene encodes CDR1 MNHNS and CDR2 SASEGT. V was cut by 3 bases and J by 7 bases, with 21 bases left in between. The CDR3 sequence is 16 residues long. CDR3 DNA sequence: TGTGCCAGCAGTGACTGGGAAGGGGTGTTAGGTGGGACCCAGTACTTC. It yields the protein CASSDWEGVLGGTQYF.

The chain couples TRBV28 to TRBJ1-5; 7 bases line up with TRBD1. V was clipped by 4 bases and J by 3 bases; unmatched bases: 15. CDR3 length equals 18 residues. Germline V gives CDR1 MDHEN, CDR2 SYDVKM. The CDR3 loop is CASSSTPPWTGYNQPQHF. The DNA for the CDR3 is TGTGCCAGCAGTTCGACACCCCCCTGGACAGGATACAATCAGCCCCAGCATTTT.

The gene calls are TRBV18 and TRBJ2-7; no reliable D call. V shed 1 base and J shed 5 bases, with 12 bases lying between them. The CDR3 is 14 amino acids. The germline V gene encodes CDR1 KGHSH and CDR2 LQKENI. CDR3 loop: CASSPRGQWDEQYF. The CDR3 coding sequence is TGTGCCAGCTCACCACGAGGCCAGTGGGACGAGCAGTACTTC.

CDR3: CATSRDLGTGYNEQFF. In DNA form, the CDR3 reads TGTGCCACCAGCAGAGATCTTGGGACAGGGTATAATGAGCAGTTCTTC. The chain recombines TRBV15 with TRBJ2-1; the match to TRBD1 covers 9 bases. With V trimmed by 0 bases and J by 7 bases, 7 bases remained unmatched. CDR1 is LNHNV and CDR2 is YYDKDF in the germline V gene (reference sequence). This CDR3 is built from 16 residues.

The chain is built from TRBV4-2 and TRBJ2-1; 7 bases fit TRBD2. V lost 1 base, J lost 0 bases, and 9 bases stayed unmatched. This CDR3 region has 18 residues. The germline CDR1 and CDR2 sequences are LGHNA and YNFKEQ. CDR3 DNA sequence: TGTGCCAGCAGCCAAGTCGAGGTCGGCGGGAGCTCCTACAATGAGCAGTTCTTC. Encoded protein: CASSQVEVGGSSYNEQFF.

Details on this clone: Other DNA sequences of this sample code for an identical CDR3. The genes are TRBV7-2 and TRBJ2-7; D is ambiguous. The germline V and J ends were trimmed by 1 base and 3 bases, with 7 bases remaining between them. CDR3 length: 13 residues. CDR1 and CDR2 from the germline V gene are SGHTA and FQGNSA. In DNA form, the CDR3 reads TGTGCCAGCAGCTTAGTAGGCGGCTACGAGCAGTACTTC. Protein: CASSLVGGYEQYF.

This sequence joins TRBV29-1 and TRBJ2-7; 7 nucleotides agree with TRBD1. The CDR3 consists of 13 residues. CDR1 and CDR2 (germline): SQVTM, ANQGSEA. V dropped 7 bases and J dropped 4; count of bases not matched to a gene: 10. The CDR3 sequence: CSAAVGTAYEQYF. CDR3 bases: TGCAGCGCCGCGGTTGGGACAGCTTACGAGCAGTACTTC.

This sequence joins TRBV6-5 and TRBJ1-2, with TRBD1 as a possible D gene (6 bases). Germline V lookup: CDR1 MNHEY, CDR2 SVGAGI. Trimming pared 6 bases from V and 5 bases from J, leaving 13 bases between. The CDR3 is made up of 13 amino acids. The chain's CDR3 is CASRRNQGYGYTF. For the CDR3, the DNA is TGTGCCAGCAGGCGCAACCAGGGGTATGGCTACACCTTC.

Here the CDR3 reads CASSPGTGENEQYF. DNA of the CDR3: TGTGCCAGCTCACCCGGGACAGGGGAAAACGAGCAGTACTTC. The V and J genes are TRBV18 and TRBJ2-7, with 10 bases identical to TRBD1. This CDR3 has 14 residues. Germline V gene lookup returns CDR1 KGHSH and CDR2 LQKENI. V lost 3 bases to trimming and J lost 5 bases; unmatched junction nucleotides: 4.

The genes are TRBV7-9 and TRBJ1-1; maybe TRBD1 (6 bases). Germline V gene sequence: CDR1 SEHNR, CDR2 FQNEAQ (reference sequence). V gave up 5 bases and J gave up 1 base, with 11 bases separating them. The CDR3 is made up of 14 amino acids. The CDR3 region is CASSAGVPNTEAFF. CDR3 coding DNA: TGTGCCAGCAGCGCAGGGGTCCCGAACACTGAAGCTTTCTTT. The full variable domain, with the rest looked up from reference TRBV7-9 and TRBJ1-1, is DTGVSQNPRHKITKRGQNVTFRCDPISEHNRLYWYRQTLGQGPEFLTYFQNEAQLEKSRLLSDRFSAERPKGSFSTLEIQRTEQGDSAMYLCASSAGVPNTEAFFGQGTRLTVV.

CDR3 sequence: CAISEYVTSGQETQYF. The CDR3 DNA sequence: TGTGCCATCAGTGAGTATGTGACTAGCGGACAAGAGACCCAGTACTTC. The rearrangement links TRBV10-3 to TRBJ2-5; 9 nucleotides align to TRBD2. This CDR3 spans 16 amino acids. Germline V gene sequence: CDR1 ENHRY, CDR2 SYGVKD. The ends lost 1 base at V and 2 bases at J; junction bases unmatched: 5.

The chain couples TRBV5-4 to TRBJ2-5, with a possible D match to TRBD2 (6 bases). The CDR3 is 12 residues long. V was clipped by 7 bases and J by 4 bases, with 11 bases between them. Germline-derived CDR1 and CDR2 are SGHNT and YYREEE (reference sequence). CDR3 protein: CASSTSTETQYF. Here the CDR3 DNA reads TGTGCCAGCTCAACTAGCACAGAGACCCAGTACTTC.

V gene TRBV3-1 (or the pseudogene TRBV3-2) combines with J gene TRBJ1-2; 12 bases fit TRBD1. The V segment lost 5 bases and the J segment 8 bases; nucleotides outside the gene matches: 9. This CDR3 contains 15 residues. CDR1 and CDR2 (germline): LGHDT, YNNKEL (reference sequence). The CDR3 DNA reads TGTGCCAGCAGCGAAGCCGGGACAGGGGGCTTCGGCTACACCTTC. This gives the protein CASSEAGTGGFGYTF.

This chain joins TRBV11-2 and TRBJ2-3; D is perhaps TRBD2 (6 bases). V was clipped by 5 bases and J by 0 bases, with 15 bases between them. This CDR3 comprises 16 residues. Germline V gene data show CDR1 as SGHAT and CDR2 as FQNNGV. The CDR3 is CASSKPLAYSTDTQYF. CDR3 sequence (DNA): TGTGCCAGCAGCAAACCTCTAGCGTACAGCACAGATACGCAGTATTTT.

The genes are TRBV30 and TRBJ2-7; the D is unclear. Trimming left V 1 base short and J 0 bases short, with 10 bases between. The CDR3 sequence is 14 residues long. Germline values: CDR1 GTSNPN, CDR2 SVGIG (reference sequence). This CDR3 is CAWSAISNSYEQYF. The CDR3 DNA is TGTGCCTGGAGTGCCATTTCTAACTCCTACGAGCAGTACTTC.

This rearrangement joins TRBV3-1 (or the pseudogene TRBV3-2) to TRBJ2-7; no definite D call. The CDR3 is made up of 13 amino acids. Trimming took off 4 bases at V and 6 bases at J, with 13 bases between the two ends. From germline, CDR1 is LGHDT and CDR2 YNNKEL (reference sequence). CDR3 sequence reads: CASSLSVSLEQYF. In DNA, the CDR3 is TGTGCCAGCAGCCTTTCAGTCTCCCTCGAGCAGTACTTC.

The V call is TRBV5-1, the J call TRBJ2-6; 7 bases are shared with TRBD1. The germline gives CDR1 SGHRS, CDR2 YFSETQ. Trimming at V came to 4 bases and at J to 4 bases, leaving 11 bases not matched to a gene. The CDR3 length is 17 residues. DNA for the CDR3: TGCGCCAGCAGCCCCTACGACAGGGTATCCGGGGCCAACGTCCTGACTTTC. This gives the protein CASSPYDRVSGANVLTF.

A remark on this clone: A junction end diverges from the germline sequence, so it may reflect a read error. The chain joins TRBV24-1 to TRBJ2-7; tentative D call: TRBD2 (6 bases). Germline lookup yields CDR1 KGHDR and CDR2 SFDVKD. The CDR3 spans 14 residues. CDR3 DNA: TGTGCCACCAGTGACAGGAGGGACTCCGACGAGCAGTACTTC. This encodes CATSDRRDSDEQYF.